Reported below is one T cell receptor beta chain. Its specificity is unknown. The sample originates from a study of chemoradiotherapy in HPV16-positive cancers. Study-wide background: Functional T-cell assays on a couple of HPV16-positive patients' cells defined candidate HPV-specific clones and common TCR motifs. The study, taken as a whole, reports: For HPV16-positive patients, expanding HPV-responsive T cells associated with longer recurrence-free survival.

Clones were read by immunoSEQ multiplex PCR, and TCRdb kept only the in-frame ones, dropping some. The table records tens of thousands of clones, 88% of them present only once. Germline V lookup: CDR1 MRHNA, CDR2 SNTAGT. CDR3 length: 16 amino acids. Trimming shortened V by 6 bases and J by 0 bases, and 14 bases separated the two germline ends. Samples were taken several times over chemoradiotherapy. The specimen was blood, collected from a patient who underwent chemoradiotherapy. The chain combines TRBV6-4 with TRBJ2-2, with a possible D match to TRBD1 (6 bases). The TCR originated in a human donor with HPV-associated anogenital cancer. CDR3 sequence reads: CASSPQGFANTGELFF. The CDR3, as DNA: TGTGCCAGCAGCCCTCAGGGGTTCGCGAACACCGGGGAGCTGTTTTTT.